The rows below give T cell receptor beta chains drawn from one sample of a study of cytomegalovirus exposure and HLA in healthy donors. Repertoires were generated with immunoSEQ multiplex PCR, while TCRdb's copy carries only in-frame clones and drops some. Seen here are 100,000 or so clones, less than 90% observed once, and the top ten hold just over 2.5%. Material for sequencing was PBMCs. The source is a man in his forties in good health and CMV-seronegative. Both conserved end residues are part of each CDR3. Fields, in order: clone size, D gene, J gene, V gene, CDR3 protein, CDR3 DNA. The D gene is left open where the match is weak. Clone sizes are given selectively: once, few, many, or a class where the clone is expanded.

few,-,TRBJ1-6,TRBV19,CASTPRGSPYNSPLHF,TGTGCCAGTACTCCCCGGGGATCTCCCTATAATTCACCCCTCCACTTT
-,-,TRBJ2-3,TRBV7-8,CASSFQYRESDTQYF,TGTGCCAGCAGCTTTCAGTACAGGGAGTCGGATACGCAGTATTTT
-,-,TRBJ2-1,TRBV4-1,CASSHPGWDEQFF,TGCGCCAGCAGCCACCCGGGATGGGATGAGCAGTTCTTC
-,-,TRBJ1-6,TRBV5-1,CASSLQGSSYNSPLHF,TGCGCCAGCAGCTTGCAGGGGAGCTCCTATAATTCACCCCTCCACTTT
-,-,TRBJ2-3,TRBV9,CASSEQGYGTDTQYF,TGTGCCAGCAGCGAGCAGGGGTATGGCACAGATACGCAGTATTTT
-,-,TRBJ1-5,TRBV11-2,CASSLGLDRPRGNQPQHF,TGTGCCAGCAGCTTAGGCCTAGACAGGCCAAGGGGGAATCAGCCCCAGCATTTT
-,-,TRBJ1-2,TRBV6-5,CASSYGGYGYTF,TGTGCCAGCAGTTACGGAGGATATGGCTACACCTTC
-,TRBD1,TRBJ1-4,TRBV11-2,CASSSLQGVGGKLFF,TGTGCCAGCAGCTCTTTACAGGGGGTTGGGGGAAAACTGTTTTTT
-,-,TRBJ1-4,TRBV7-6,CASSLEQERDSEKLFF,TGTGCCAGCAGCTTAGAACAGGAGCGGGATAGTGAAAAACTGTTTTTT
-,-,TRBJ2-7,TRBV9,CASSVGQDTPEQYF,TGTGCCAGCAGCGTAGGGCAGGACACCCCCGAGCAGTACTTC
-,-,TRBJ1-1,TRBV2,CASSGSMNTEAFF,TGTGCCAGCAGTGGAAGCATGAACACTGAAGCTTTCTTT
-,-,TRBJ2-2,TRBV5-6,CASSLFPTGELFF,TGTGCCAGCAGCCTATTTCCCACCGGGGAGCTGTTTTTT
-,TRBD1,TRBJ1-6,TRBV5-4,CASSWGQVRGSPLHF,TGTGCCAGCAGCTGGGGACAGGTCAGGGGTTCACCCCTCCACTTT
-,TRBD1,TRBJ2-7,TRBV5-4,CASSGRDRDTYEQYF,TGTGCCAGCAGCGGCCGGGACAGAGATACCTACGAGCAGTACTTC
-,-,TRBJ2-2,TRBV19,CASRETANTGELFF,TGTGCCAGTAGAGAGACAGCGAACACCGGGGAGCTGTTTTTT
-,-,TRBJ1-4,TRBV19,CASTDLSGLSSEKLFF,TGTGCCAGTACCGATCTATCGGGGTTGTCCAGCGAAAAACTGTTTTTT
few,-,TRBJ1-2,TRBV7-9,CASSLVRENGYTF,TGTGCCAGCAGCTTAGTCAGGGAAAATGGCTACACCTTC